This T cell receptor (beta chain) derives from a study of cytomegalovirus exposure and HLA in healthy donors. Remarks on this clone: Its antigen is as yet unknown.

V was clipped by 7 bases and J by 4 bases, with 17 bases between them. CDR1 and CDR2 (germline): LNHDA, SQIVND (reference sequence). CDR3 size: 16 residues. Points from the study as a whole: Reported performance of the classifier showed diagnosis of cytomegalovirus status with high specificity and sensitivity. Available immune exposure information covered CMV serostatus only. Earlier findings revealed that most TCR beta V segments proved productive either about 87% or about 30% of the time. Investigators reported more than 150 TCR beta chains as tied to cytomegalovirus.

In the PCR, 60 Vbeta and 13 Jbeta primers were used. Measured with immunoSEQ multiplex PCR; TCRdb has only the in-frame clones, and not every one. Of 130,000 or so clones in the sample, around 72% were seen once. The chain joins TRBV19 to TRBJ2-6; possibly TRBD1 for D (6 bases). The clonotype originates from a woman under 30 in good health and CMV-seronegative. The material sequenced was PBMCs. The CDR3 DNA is TGTGCCAGTATACCTACACAGGGATCGGGGGCCAACGTCCTGACTTTC. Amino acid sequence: CASIPTQGSGANVLTF.